This TCR beta chain was identified in a study of cytomegalovirus exposure and HLA in healthy donors. PCR amplification relied on 60 Vbeta primers (plus 13 Jbeta primers). TCRdb keeps only in-frame clones here, not all; method: immunoSEQ multiplex PCR. The sample consists of about 200,000 clones, roughly 80% of them appearing once. V was clipped by 3 bases and J by 2 bases, with 20 bases between them. The CDR3 spans 17 residues. Comments on this clone: As yet, its antigen is unknown.

Notes on the study in general: One cluster of highly shared sequence variants probably arose as a sequencing artifact.

V gene TRBV5-3 combines with J gene TRBJ1-2; D is undetermined. TRBV5-3 is noted as an ORF with a role that remains uncertain. Sequenced input: PBMCs. This receptor was obtained from a girl aged 5 to 17 in good health and CMV-seronegative. The CDR3 protein is CARSCPVLSPLNYGYTF. CDR3 in DNA: TGTGCCAGAAGCTGCCCAGTTTTGTCCCCCCTCAACTATGGCTACACCTTC.